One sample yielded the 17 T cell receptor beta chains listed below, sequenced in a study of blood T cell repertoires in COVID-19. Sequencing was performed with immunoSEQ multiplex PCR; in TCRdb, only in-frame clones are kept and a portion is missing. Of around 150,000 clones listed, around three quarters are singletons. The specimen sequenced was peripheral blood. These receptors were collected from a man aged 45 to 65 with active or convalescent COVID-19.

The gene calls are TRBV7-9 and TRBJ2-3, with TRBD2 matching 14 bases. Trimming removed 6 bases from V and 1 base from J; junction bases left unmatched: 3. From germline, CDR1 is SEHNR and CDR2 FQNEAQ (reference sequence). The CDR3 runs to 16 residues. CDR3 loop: CASRGLAGVGTDTQYF. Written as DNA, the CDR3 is TGTGCCAGCAGGGGACTAGCGGGAGTTGGCACAGATACGCAGTATTTT.

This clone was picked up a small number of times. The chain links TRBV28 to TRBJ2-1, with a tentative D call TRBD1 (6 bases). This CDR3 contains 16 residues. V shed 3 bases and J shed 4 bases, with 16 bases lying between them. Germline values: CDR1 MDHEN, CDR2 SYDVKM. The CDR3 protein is CASSFTSTGEYNEQFF. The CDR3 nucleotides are TGTGCCAGCAGTTTCACCTCGACAGGAGAGTACAATGAGCAGTTCTTC.

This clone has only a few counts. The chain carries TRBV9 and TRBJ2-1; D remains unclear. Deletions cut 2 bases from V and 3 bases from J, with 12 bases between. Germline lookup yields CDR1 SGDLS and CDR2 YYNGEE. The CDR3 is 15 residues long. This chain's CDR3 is CASSVEPFVYNEQFF. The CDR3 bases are TGTGCCAGCAGCGTCGAGCCCTTCGTCTACAATGAGCAGTTCTTC.

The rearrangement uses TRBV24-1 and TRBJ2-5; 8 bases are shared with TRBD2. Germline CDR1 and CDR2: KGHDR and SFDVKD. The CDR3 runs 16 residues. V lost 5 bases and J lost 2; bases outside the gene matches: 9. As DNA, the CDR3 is TGTGCCACCAGTGCCCCGGCCCGGGGGGGACAAGAGACCCAGTACTTC. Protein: CATSAPARGGQETQYF.

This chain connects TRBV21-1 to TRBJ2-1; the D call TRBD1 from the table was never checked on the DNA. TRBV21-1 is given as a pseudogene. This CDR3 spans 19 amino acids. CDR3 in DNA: TGTGCCAGCAGCAAAACGCGACGGACAGGCCTTAGCTCCTACAATGAGCAGTTCTTC. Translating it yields CASSKTRRTGLSSYNEQFF.

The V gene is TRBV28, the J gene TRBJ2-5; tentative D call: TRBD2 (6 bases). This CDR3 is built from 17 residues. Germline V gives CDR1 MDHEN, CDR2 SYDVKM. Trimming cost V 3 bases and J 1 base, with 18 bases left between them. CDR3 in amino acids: CASSFPFGGTFQETQYF. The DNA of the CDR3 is TGTGCCAGCAGTTTCCCCTTTGGCGGGACTTTCCAAGAGACCCAGTACTTC. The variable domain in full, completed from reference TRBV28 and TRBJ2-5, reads DVKVTQSSRYLVKRTGEKVFLECVQDMDHENMFWYRQDPGLGLRLIYFSYDVKMKEKGDIPEGYSVSREKKERFSLILESASTNQTSMYLCASSFPFGGTFQETQYFGPGTRLLVL.

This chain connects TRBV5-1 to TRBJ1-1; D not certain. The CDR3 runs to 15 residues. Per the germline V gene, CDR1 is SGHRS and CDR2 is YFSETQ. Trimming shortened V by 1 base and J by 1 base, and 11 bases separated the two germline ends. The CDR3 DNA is TGCGCCAGCAGCTTGTTGGGCCCACCGAACACTGAAGCTTTCTTT. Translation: CASSLLGPPNTEAFF.

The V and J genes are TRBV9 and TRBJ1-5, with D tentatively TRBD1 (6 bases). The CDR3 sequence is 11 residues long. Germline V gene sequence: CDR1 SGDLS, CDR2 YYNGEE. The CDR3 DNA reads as TGTGAAGGCAGGGGAAATCAGCCCCAGCATTTT. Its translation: CEGRGNQPQHF.

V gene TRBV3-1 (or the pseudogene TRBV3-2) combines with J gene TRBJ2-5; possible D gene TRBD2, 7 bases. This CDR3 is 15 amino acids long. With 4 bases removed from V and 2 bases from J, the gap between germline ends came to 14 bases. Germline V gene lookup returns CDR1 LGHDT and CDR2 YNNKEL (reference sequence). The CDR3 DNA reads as TGTGCCAGCAGCCGATTGGGGGGGCCACAAGAGACCCAGTACTTC. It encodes CASSRLGGPQETQYF.

The chain's CDR3 is CASSLTDEQYF. For the CDR3, the DNA is TGTGCCAGCAGCTTAACAGACGAGCAGTACTTC. The chain uses TRBV7-9 and TRBJ2-7, with D uncertain. This CDR3 has 11 amino acids. Germline V gene sequence: CDR1 SEHNR, CDR2 FQNEAQ (reference sequence). Trimming left V 2 bases short and J 5 bases short, with 4 bases between.

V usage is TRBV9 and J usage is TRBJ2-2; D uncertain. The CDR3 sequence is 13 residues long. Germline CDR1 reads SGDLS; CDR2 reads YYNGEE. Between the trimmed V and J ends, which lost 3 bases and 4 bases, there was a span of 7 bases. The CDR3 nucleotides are TGTGCCAGCAGCGCCCCGGTCACCGGGGAGCTGTTTTTT. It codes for CASSAPVTGELFF.

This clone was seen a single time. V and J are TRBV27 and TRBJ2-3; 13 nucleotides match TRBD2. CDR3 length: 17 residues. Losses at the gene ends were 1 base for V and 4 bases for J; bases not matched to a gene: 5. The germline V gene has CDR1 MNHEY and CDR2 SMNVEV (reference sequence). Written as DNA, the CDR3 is TGTGCCAGCAGTTTATTAATAGGACTAGCGGGAGCAGATACGCAGTATTTT. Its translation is CASSLLIGLAGADTQYF.

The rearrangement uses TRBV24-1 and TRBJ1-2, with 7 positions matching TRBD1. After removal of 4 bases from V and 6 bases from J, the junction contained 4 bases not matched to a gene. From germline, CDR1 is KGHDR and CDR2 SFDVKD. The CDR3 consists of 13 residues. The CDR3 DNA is TGTGCCACCAGTGAGCAGGGGACAGATGGCTACACCTTC. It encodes CATSEQGTDGYTF.

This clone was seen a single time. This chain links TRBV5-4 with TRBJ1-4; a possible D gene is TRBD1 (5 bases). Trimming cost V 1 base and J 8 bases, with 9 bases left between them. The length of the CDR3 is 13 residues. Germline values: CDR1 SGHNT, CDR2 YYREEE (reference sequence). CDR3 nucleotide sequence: TGTGCCAGCAGCTTGCTTGGGGGGGAAAAACTGTTTTTT. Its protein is CASSLLGGEKLFF.

In nucleotides, the CDR3 is TGTGCCAGCAGCTTAGTTTCTTTAGGAGTAGCGGGAGCGGAAGAGCAGTACTTC. Amino acid sequence: CASSLVSLGVAGAEEQYF. The chain joins TRBV7-6 to TRBJ2-7, with 9 positions matching TRBD2. This CDR3 spans 18 amino acids. Losses at the gene ends were 1 base for V and 7 bases for J; bases not matched to a gene: 17. Germline loops: CDR1 SGHVS, CDR2 FNYEAQ.

The CDR3 spells CASSQSTMNTEAFF. The CDR3 bases are TGTGCCAGCAGCCAGTCAACAATGAACACTGAAGCTTTCTTT. The chain joins TRBV3-1 (or the pseudogene TRBV3-2) to TRBJ1-1; no firm D call. Germline lookup yields CDR1 LGHDT and CDR2 YNNKEL (reference sequence). The CDR3 extends over 14 amino acids. With 3 bases removed from V and 0 bases from J, the gap between germline ends came to 8 bases.

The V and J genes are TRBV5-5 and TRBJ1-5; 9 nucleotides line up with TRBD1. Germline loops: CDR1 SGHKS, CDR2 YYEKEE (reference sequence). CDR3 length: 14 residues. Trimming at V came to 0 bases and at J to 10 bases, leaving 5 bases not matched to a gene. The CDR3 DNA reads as TGTGCCAGCAGCTTGGACAGGGGGCGCGGTCCCCAGCATTTT. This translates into CASSLDRGRGPQHF.